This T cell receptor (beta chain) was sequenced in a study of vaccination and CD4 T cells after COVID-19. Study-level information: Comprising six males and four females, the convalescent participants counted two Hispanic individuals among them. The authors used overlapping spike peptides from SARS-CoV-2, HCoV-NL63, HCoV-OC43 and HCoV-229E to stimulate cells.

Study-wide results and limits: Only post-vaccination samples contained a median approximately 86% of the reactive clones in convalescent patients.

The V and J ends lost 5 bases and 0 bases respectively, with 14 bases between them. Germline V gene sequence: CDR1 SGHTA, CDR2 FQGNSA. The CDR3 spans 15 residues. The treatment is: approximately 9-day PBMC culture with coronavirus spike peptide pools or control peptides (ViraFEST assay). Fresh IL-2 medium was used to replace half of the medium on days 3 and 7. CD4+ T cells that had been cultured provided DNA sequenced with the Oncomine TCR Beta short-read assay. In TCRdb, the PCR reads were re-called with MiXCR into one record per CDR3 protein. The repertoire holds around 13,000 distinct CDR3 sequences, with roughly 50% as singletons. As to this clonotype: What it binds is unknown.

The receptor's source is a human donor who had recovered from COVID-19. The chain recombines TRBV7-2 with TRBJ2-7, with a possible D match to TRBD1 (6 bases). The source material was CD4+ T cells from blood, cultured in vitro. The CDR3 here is CASSLQGSASYEQYF. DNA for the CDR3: TGTGCCAGCAGCCTCCAGGGGAGCGCCTCCTACGAGCAGTACTTC.